Reported below is one T cell receptor (beta chain). The V end lost 7 bases, the J end lost 1 base, and 11 bases lay between the germline ends. The CDR3 runs 14 residues. Germline CDR1 GTSNPN, CDR2 SVGIG (reference sequence). The data originate from a study of blood T cell repertoires in COVID-19. Sequencing used immunoSEQ multiplex PCR; TCRdb keeps in-frame clones, though not all of them. Of fewer than 250,000 clones in the sample, around 78% are singletons; the top ten hold about 2.5%. This sequence joins TRBV30 and TRBJ2-6; D is possibly TRBD2 (5 bases). The receptor was isolated from a woman in her 70s with active or convalescent COVID-19. Sequencing input: peripheral blood. The DNA for the CDR3 is TGTGCCTCATCAGGAGGTTCTGGGGCCAACGTCCTGACTTTC. Encoded protein: CASSGGSGANVLTF. The full variable domain, in which reference TRBV30 and TRBJ2-6 provide the parts outside the CDR3, is SQTIHQWPATLVQPVGSPLSLECTVEGTSNPNLYWYRQAAGRGLQLLFYSVGIGQISSEVPQNLSASRPQDRQFILSSKKLLLSDSGFYLCASSGGSGANVLTFGAGSRLTVL.